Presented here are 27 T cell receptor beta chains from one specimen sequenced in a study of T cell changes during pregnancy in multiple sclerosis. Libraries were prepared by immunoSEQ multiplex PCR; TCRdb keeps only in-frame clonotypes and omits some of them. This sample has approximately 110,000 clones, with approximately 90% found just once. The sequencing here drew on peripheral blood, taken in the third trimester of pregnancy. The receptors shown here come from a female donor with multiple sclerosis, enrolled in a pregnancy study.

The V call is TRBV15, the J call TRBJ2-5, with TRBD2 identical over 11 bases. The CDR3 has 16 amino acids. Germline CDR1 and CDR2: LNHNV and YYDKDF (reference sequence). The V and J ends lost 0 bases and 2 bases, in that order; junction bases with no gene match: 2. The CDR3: CATSRELAGVQETQYF. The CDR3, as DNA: TGTGCCACCAGCAGAGAACTAGCGGGAGTTCAAGAGACCCAGTACTTC.

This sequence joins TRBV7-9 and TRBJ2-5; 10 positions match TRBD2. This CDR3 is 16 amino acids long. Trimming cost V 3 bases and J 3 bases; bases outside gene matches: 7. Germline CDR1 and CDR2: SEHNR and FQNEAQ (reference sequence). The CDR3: CASSFRRLAGEETQYF. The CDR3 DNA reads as TGTGCCAGCAGCTTCCGTCGACTAGCGGGCGAAGAGACCCAGTACTTC.

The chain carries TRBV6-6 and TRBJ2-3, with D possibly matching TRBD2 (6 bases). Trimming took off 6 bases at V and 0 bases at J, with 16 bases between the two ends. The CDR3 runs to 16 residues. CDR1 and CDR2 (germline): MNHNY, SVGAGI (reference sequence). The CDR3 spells CASSPGAELSTDTQYF. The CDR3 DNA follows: TGTGCCAGCAGCCCGGGAGCGGAGCTAAGCACAGATACGCAGTATTTT.

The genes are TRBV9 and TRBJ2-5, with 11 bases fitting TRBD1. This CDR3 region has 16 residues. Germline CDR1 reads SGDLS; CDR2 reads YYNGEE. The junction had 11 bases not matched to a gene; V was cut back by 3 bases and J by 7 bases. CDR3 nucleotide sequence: TGTGCCAGCAGCGCCTGGGGGACAGGGGGGGAAGGGACCCAGTACTTC. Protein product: CASSAWGTGGEGTQYF.

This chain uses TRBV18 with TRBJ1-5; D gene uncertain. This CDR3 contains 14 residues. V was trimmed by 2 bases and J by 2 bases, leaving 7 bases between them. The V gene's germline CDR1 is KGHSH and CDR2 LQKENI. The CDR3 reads CASSPGEGNQPQHF. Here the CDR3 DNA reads TGTGCCAGCTCACCAGGAGAAGGCAATCAGCCCCAGCATTTT.

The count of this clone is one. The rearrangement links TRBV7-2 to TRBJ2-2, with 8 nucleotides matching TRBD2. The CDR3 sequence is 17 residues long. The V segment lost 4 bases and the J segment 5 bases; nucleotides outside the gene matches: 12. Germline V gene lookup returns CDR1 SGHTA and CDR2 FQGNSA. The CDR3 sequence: CASSSLRGAPMTGELFF. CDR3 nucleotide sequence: TGTGCCAGCAGCTCCTTGCGGGGGGCGCCCATGACCGGGGAGCTGTTTTTT. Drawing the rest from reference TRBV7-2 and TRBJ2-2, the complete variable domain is GAGVSQSPSNKVTEKGKDVELRCDPISGHTALYWYRQSLGQGLEFLIYFQGNSAPDKSGLPSDRFSAERTGGSVSTLTIQRTQQEDSAVYLCASSSLRGAPMTGELFFGEGSRLTVL.

For the CDR3, the DNA is TGTGCCAGTAGTATGTTGGCGGGGGGCACAGATACGCAGTATTTT. It translates to CASSMLAGGTDTQYF. V usage is TRBV19 and J usage is TRBJ2-3; 7 nucleotides align to TRBD2. Germline V lookup: CDR1 LNHDA, CDR2 SQIVND (reference sequence). CDR3 length: 15 residues. The junction had 4 bases not matched to a gene; V was cut back by 3 bases and J by 1 base.

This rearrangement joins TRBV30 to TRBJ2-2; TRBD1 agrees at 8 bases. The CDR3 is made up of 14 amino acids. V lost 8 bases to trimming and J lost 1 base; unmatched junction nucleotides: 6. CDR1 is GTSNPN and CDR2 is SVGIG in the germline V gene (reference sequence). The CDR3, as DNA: TGTGCCGGACAGGGTTGGAGGAACACCGGGGAGCTGTTTTTT. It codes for CAGQGWRNTGELFF. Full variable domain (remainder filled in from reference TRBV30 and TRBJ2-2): SQTIHQWPATLVQPVGSPLSLECTVEGTSNPNLYWYRQAAGRGLQLLFYSVGIGQISSEVPQNLSASRPQDRQFILSSKKLLLSDSGFYLCAGQGWRNTGELFFGEGSRLTVL.

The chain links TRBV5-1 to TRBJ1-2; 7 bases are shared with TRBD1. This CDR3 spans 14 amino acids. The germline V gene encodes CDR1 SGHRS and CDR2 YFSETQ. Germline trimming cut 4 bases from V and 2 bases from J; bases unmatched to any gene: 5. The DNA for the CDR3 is TGCGCCAGCAGCCTGGGGACAGACAACTATGGCTACACCTTC. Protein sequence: CASSLGTDNYGYTF.

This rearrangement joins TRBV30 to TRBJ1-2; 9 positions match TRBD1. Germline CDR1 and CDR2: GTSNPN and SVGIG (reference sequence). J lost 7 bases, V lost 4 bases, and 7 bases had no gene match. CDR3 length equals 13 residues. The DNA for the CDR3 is TGTGCCTGGAACCCGGGACAGGGTTTTGGCTACACCTTC. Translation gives CAWNPGQGFGYTF.

The CDR3 bases are TGTGCCAGCTCACCCGGACTAGCGGGAGGTGGCCACAATGAGCAGTTCTTC. Translation gives CASSPGLAGGGHNEQFF. The chain links TRBV18 to TRBJ2-1; TRBD2 agrees at 14 bases. J gave up 5 bases and V 3 bases, and 6 bases lay outside the gene matches. CDR3 length: 17 residues. Germline lookup yields CDR1 KGHSH and CDR2 LQKENI.

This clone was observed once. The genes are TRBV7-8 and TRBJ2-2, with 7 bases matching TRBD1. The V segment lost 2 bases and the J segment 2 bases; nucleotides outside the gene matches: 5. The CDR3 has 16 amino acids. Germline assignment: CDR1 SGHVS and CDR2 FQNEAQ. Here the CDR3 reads CASSLQGTVNTGELFF. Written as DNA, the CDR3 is TGTGCCAGCAGCTTACAAGGGACAGTTAACACCGGGGAGCTGTTTTTT.

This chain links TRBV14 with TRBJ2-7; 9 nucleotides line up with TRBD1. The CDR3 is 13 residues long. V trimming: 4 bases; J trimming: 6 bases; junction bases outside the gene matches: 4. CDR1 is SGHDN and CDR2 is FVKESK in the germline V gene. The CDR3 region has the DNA TGTGCCAGCAGCCGGACAGGGGACTCCGAGCAGTACTTC. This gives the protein CASSRTGDSEQYF.

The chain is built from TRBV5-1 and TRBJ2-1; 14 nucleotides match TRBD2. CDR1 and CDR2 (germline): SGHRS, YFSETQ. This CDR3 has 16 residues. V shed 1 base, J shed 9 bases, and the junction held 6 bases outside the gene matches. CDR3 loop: CASSLTGTSGGIEQFF. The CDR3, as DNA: TGCGCCAGCAGCTTGACCGGGACTAGCGGGGGTATTGAGCAGTTCTTC. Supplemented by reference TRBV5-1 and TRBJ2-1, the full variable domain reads KAGVTQTPRYLIKTRGQQVTLSCSPISGHRSVSWYQQTPGQGLQFLFEYFSETQRNKGNFPGRFSGRQFSNSRSEMNVSTLELGDSALYLCASSLTGTSGGIEQFFGPGTRLTVL.

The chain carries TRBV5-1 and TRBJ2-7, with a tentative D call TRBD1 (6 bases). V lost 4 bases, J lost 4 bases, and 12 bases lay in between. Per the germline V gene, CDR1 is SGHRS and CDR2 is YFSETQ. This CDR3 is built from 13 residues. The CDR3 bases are TGCGCCAGCAGCACGGGACAATCTTACGAGCAGTACTTC. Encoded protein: CASSTGQSYEQYF.

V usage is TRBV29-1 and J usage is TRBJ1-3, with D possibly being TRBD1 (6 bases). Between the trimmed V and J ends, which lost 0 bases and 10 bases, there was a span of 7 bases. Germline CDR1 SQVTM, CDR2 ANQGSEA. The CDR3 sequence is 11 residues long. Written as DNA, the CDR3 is TGCAGCGTTGAAGAGGGGGCAACCATATATTTT. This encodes CSVEEGATIYF.

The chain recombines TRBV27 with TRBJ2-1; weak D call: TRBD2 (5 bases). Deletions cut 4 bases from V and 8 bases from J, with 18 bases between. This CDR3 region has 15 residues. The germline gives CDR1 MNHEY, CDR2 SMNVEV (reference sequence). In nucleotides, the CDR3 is TGTGCCAGCAGTTCACTCACTAGTCTGGCGTATGAGCAGTTCTTC. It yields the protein CASSSLTSLAYEQFF.

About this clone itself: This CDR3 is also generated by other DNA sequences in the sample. DNA for the CDR3: TGTGCCAGCAGTTACTCGAGGGCCAGCAACTATGGCTACACCTTC. Translation: CASSYSRASNYGYTF. V gene TRBV6-5 combines with J gene TRBJ1-2, with D hard to call. This CDR3 has 15 amino acids. V lost 0 bases and J lost 2, with 10 bases in between. Germline V gene sequence: CDR1 MNHEY, CDR2 SVGAGI.

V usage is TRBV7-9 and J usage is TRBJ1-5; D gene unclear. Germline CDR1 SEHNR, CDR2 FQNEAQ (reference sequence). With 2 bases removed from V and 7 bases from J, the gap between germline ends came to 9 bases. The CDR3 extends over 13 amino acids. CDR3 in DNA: TGTGCCAGCAGCTTATCGAGCCGGCAGCCCCAGCATTTT. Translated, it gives CASSLSSRQPQHF. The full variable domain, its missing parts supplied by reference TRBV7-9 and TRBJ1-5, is DTGVSQNPRHKITKRGQNVTFRCDPISEHNRLYWYRQTLGQGPEFLTYFQNEAQLEKSRLLSDRFSAERPKGSFSTLEIQRTEQGDSAMYLCASSLSSRQPQHFGDGTRLSIL.

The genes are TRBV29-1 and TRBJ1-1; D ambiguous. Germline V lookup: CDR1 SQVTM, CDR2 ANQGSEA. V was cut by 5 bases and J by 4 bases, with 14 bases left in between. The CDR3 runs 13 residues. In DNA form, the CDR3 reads TGCAGCGTTTGCCCAGGCGCTGGCACTGAAGCTTTCTTT. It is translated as CSVCPGAGTEAFF.

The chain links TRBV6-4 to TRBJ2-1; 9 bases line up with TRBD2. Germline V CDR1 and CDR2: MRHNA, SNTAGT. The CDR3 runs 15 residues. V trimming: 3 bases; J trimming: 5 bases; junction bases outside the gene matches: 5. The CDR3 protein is CASSEEAGGNNEQFF. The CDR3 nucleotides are TGTGCCAGCAGTGAAGAGGCGGGGGGGAACAATGAGCAGTTCTTC.

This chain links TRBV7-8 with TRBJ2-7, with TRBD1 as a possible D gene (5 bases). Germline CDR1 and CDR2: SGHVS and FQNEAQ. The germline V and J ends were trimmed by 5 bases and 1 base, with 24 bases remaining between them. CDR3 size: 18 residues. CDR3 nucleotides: TGTGCCAGCAGCACCAGGGCGCATAACACCCGAGAATCCTACGAGCAGTACTTC. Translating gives CASSTRAHNTRESYEQYF.

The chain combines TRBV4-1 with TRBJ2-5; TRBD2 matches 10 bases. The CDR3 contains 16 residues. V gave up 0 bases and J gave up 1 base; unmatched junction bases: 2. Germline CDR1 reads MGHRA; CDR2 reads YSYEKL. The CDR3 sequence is CASSQESGGAQETQYF. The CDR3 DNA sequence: TGCGCCAGCAGCCAAGAGAGCGGGGGGGCCCAAGAGACCCAGTACTTC.

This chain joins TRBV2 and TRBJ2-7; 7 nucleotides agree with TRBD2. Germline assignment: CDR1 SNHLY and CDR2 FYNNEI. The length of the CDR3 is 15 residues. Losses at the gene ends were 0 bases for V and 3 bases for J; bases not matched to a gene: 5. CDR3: CASSEATGGVYEQYF. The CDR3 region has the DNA TGTGCCAGCAGTGAAGCTACGGGAGGTGTCTACGAGCAGTACTTC.

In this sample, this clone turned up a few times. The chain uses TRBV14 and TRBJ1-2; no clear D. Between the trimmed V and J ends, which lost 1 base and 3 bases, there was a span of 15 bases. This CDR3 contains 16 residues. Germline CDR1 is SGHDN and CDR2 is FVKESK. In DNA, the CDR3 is TGTGCCAGCAGCCAAGGGCGGCGCAAGGCGGACTATGGCTACACCTTC. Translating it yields CASSQGRRKADYGYTF.

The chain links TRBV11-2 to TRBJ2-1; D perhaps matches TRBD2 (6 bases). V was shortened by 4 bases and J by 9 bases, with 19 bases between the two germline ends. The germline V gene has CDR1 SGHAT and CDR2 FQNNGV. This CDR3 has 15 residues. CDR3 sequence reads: CASSSYRERRGEQFF. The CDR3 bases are TGTGCCAGCAGCTCATACCGGGAGAGGAGGGGTGAGCAGTTCTTC.

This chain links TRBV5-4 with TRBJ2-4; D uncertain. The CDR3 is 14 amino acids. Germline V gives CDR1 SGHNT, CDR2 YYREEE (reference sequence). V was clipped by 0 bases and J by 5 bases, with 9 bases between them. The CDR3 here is CASSLVQDENIQYF. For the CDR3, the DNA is TGTGCCAGCAGCTTGGTGCAGGATGAAAACATTCAGTACTTC.